The 18 T cell receptor beta chains below were found in one sample sequenced in a study of CD8+CD57+ T cells in acquired aplastic anemia. Profiling that covered TCR beta VDJ and CDR3 relied on genomic DNA as its template. TCRdb analysed the reads with MiXCR anew, one entry per CDR3 protein. The profile shows 150,000 to 170,000 distinct CDR3 sequences, less than 60% of them singletons. In patients chosen for sequencing, flow cytometry had shown CD8+CD57+ cell expansion. Sequenced sample: sorted CD4+, CD8+, or CD8+CD57+ T cells (not recorded which) from PBMCs. Every receptor here comes from a human donor with aplastic anemia.

The rearrangement uses TRBV19 and TRBJ2-2; TRBD1 matches 8 bases. Per germline, CDR1 LNHDA and CDR2 SQIVND (reference sequence). Losses at the gene ends were 3 bases for V and 5 bases for J; bases not matched to a gene: 5. The CDR3 is 15 residues long. The CDR3 DNA reads as TGTGCCAGTAGTATTACGGACAGGGAGACCGGGGAGCTGTTTTTT. Translating it yields CASSITDRETGELFF.

This clonotype was detected ten times or more. This CDR3 reads CAISDRVFVTYEQYF. CDR3 DNA sequence: TGTGCCATCAGTGACAGGGTTTTCGTAACCTACGAGCAGTACTTC. J is TRBJ2-7 and V is TRBV10-3; D may be TRBD1 (5 bases). The CDR3 is 15 residues long. Trimming left V 3 bases short and J 2 bases short, with 14 bases between. Germline CDR1 is ENHRY and CDR2 is SYGVKD.

This clonotype has just one count. The V gene is TRBV19, the J gene TRBJ2-1, with 12 bases that match TRBD2. CDR1 is LNHDA and CDR2 is SQIVND in the germline V gene (reference sequence). The CDR3 has 16 amino acids. V dropped 3 bases and J dropped 9; count of bases not matched to a gene: 9. CDR3 nucleotides: TGTGCCAGTAGTATGGGCGGACTAGCGGGGAGTGGTGAGCAGTTCTTC. This codes for CASSMGGLAGSGEQFF. The complete variable domain, with remaining parts taken from reference TRBV19 and TRBJ2-1, reads DGGITQSPKYLFRKEGQNVTLSCEQNLNHDAMYWYRQDPGQGLRLIYYSQIVNDFQKGDIAEGYSVSREKKESFPLTVTSAQKNPTAFYLCASSMGGLAGSGEQFFGPGTRLTVL.

The count of this clonotype is one. This chain joins TRBV7-3 and TRBJ2-3; possibly TRBD2 for D (5 bases). CDR1 is SGHTA and CDR2 is FQGTGA in the germline V gene. The CDR3 loop spans 14 amino acids. The V end lost 6 bases, the J end lost 2 bases, and 12 bases lay between the germline ends. CDR3 protein: CASSSGIDTDTQYF. CDR3 DNA sequence: TGTGCCAGCAGTTCGGGGATTGACACAGATACGCAGTATTTT.

The chain carries TRBV5-4 and TRBJ2-6, with TRBD1 as a possible D gene (6 bases). V was trimmed by 3 bases and J by 2 bases, leaving 15 bases between them. This CDR3 has 17 amino acids. CDR1 and CDR2 (germline): SGHNT, YYREEE (reference sequence). The CDR3 nucleotides are TGTGCCAGCAGCTACGCGCAAAACAGGGCTGGGGCCAACGTCCTGACTTTC. It specifies CASSYAQNRAGANVLTF.

This chain joins TRBV10-3 and TRBJ2-2; 12 nucleotides match TRBD2. Unmatched junction bases numbered 6, after V lost 8 bases and J lost 2 bases. This CDR3 has 16 amino acids. The germline V gene has CDR1 ENHRY and CDR2 SYGVKD. As DNA, the CDR3 is TGTGCCATCCGAGAGACTAGCGGGAGAAACACCGGGGAGCTGTTTTTT. Translated, it gives CAIRETSGRNTGELFF.

The chain recombines TRBV11-3 with TRBJ2-1, with 9 bases that match TRBD2. Germline CDR1 is SGHNT and CDR2 is YENEEA. With V trimmed by 5 bases and J by 6 bases, 5 bases remained unmatched. This CDR3 region has 14 residues. In DNA form, the CDR3 reads TGTGCCAGCAGCACCGGGACTAGCCCCAATGAGCAGTTCTTC. Encoded protein: CASSTGTSPNEQFF.

The genes are TRBV10-2 and TRBJ2-3; 10 nucleotides line up with TRBD2. Unmatched junction bases numbered 4, after V lost 3 bases and J lost 4 bases. The CDR3 is made up of 15 amino acids. Germline V gives CDR1 WSHSY, CDR2 SAAADI. Written as DNA, the CDR3 is TGCGCCAGCAGTGACCAGCGGGGGGGCCCAGATACGCAGTATTTT. It translates to CASSDQRGGPDTQYF.

This clonotype was detected many times. The V call is TRBV6-5, the J call TRBJ2-1, with D possibly TRBD1 on 5 matching bases. The germline V gene encodes CDR1 MNHEY and CDR2 SVGAGI. This CDR3 contains 16 residues. The V end was cut by 4 bases, the J end by 0 bases, with 13 bases between. DNA for the CDR3: TGTGCCAGCAGTTCTGGAAGGGGATCCTCCTACAATGAGCAGTTCTTC. Encoded protein: CASSSGRGSSYNEQFF.

The chain joins TRBV5-8 to TRBJ1-1; D ambiguous. V was clipped by 4 bases and J by 0 bases, with 10 bases between them. Germline V gene sequence: CDR1 SGHTS, CDR2 YDEGEE. This CDR3 comprises 14 residues. The CDR3 bases are TGTGCCAGCAGCCTCCGGAGTCTGAACACTGAAGCTTTCTTT. Encoded protein: CASSLRSLNTEAFF.

The chain couples TRBV6-2 or TRBV6-3 to TRBJ2-1, with a possible D match to TRBD1 (6 bases). Trimming stripped 2 bases from V and 4 bases from J, with 15 bases between. This CDR3 region has 16 residues. From germline, CDR1 is MNHEY and CDR2 SVGEGT. In DNA form, the CDR3 reads TGTGCCAGCAGTTACGGACAGAGCAGTCCTTACAATGAGCAGTTCTTC. Its translation is CASSYGQSSPYNEQFF.

This clonotype was counted only a few times. The rearrangement links TRBV5-4 to TRBJ2-3; TRBD2 matches at 13 bases. Germline CDR1 is SGHNT and CDR2 is YYREEE (reference sequence). Trimming at V came to 4 bases and at J to 2 bases, leaving 10 bases not matched to a gene. This CDR3 contains 18 residues. The CDR3: CASSTELAGGFSTDTQYF. For the CDR3, the DNA is TGTGCCAGCAGCACTGAACTAGCGGGGGGGTTCTCCACAGATACGCAGTATTTT.

This clonotype was seen ten or more times. The V and J genes are TRBV29-1 and TRBJ1-1, with D unclear. The CDR3 runs 11 residues. Germline V gene lookup returns CDR1 SQVTM and CDR2 ANQGSEA. With 3 bases removed from V and 2 bases from J, the gap between germline ends came to 4 bases. The CDR3 spells CSVEDNTEAFF. The CDR3 DNA sequence: TGCAGCGTTGAGGACAACACTGAAGCTTTCTTT.

The rearrangement links TRBV7-8 to TRBJ2-5; 12 bases match TRBD2. The V segment lost 5 bases and the J segment 4 bases; nucleotides outside the gene matches: 5. The CDR3 extends over 15 amino acids. Germline V lookup: CDR1 SGHVS, CDR2 FQNEAQ. CDR3: CASSMTSGGGETQYF. Here the CDR3 DNA reads TGTGCCAGCAGCATGACTAGCGGGGGAGGAGAGACCCAGTACTTC.

This clonotype was counted many times. The CDR3 DNA follows: TGTGCCAGCAGTCACGGCAGGGGCAATGAGCAGTTCTTC. As protein: CASSHGRGNEQFF. V gene TRBV12-3 or TRBV12-4 combines with J gene TRBJ2-1; a weak D match, TRBD1 (6 bases). V was trimmed by 5 bases and J by 6 bases, leaving 11 bases between them. The length of the CDR3 is 13 residues.

The CDR3 reads CASSPPSSTEAFF. The CDR3 nucleotides are TGTGCCAGCAGCCCCCCCAGCTCCACTGAAGCTTTCTTT. This chain connects TRBV7-9 to TRBJ1-1; D call uncertain. The CDR3 loop spans 13 amino acids. The germline V and J ends were trimmed by 5 bases and 4 bases, with 11 bases remaining between them. From germline, CDR1 is SEHNR and CDR2 FQNEAQ (reference sequence).

This chain connects TRBV19 to TRBJ2-5, with 7 bases lining up with TRBD1. With 6 bases clipped from V and 2 bases from J, the junction kept 3 bases outside the gene matches. The CDR3 has 13 amino acids. CDR1 and CDR2 (germline): LNHDA, SQIVND (reference sequence). The CDR3 region is CASRETGQETQYF. In DNA form, the CDR3 reads TGTGCCAGTAGGGAGACAGGGCAAGAGACCCAGTACTTC.

The chain uses TRBV7-6 and TRBJ2-1; D gene uncertain. Germline V CDR1 and CDR2: SGHVS, FNYEAQ. Between the trimmed V and J ends, which lost 1 base and 3 bases, there was a span of 7 bases. CDR3 length equals 14 residues. The DNA of the CDR3 is TGTGCCAGCAGCTTAGGCACAGTCTACAATGAGCAGTTCTTC. It is translated as CASSLGTVYNEQFF.